This T cell receptor beta chain was captured in a study of T cell responses to AZD1222 COVID-19 vaccine. TCRdb's copy holds only in-frame clones and misses some; the assay was immunoSEQ multiplex PCR. The sample lists tens of thousands of clones; 70% to 90% were seen once. This receptor was obtained from an adult who received the AZD1222 COVID-19 vaccine. The input for sequencing was peripheral blood, taken 28 days after the second AZD1222 dose.

The CDR3 coding sequence is TGTGCCAGTAGTCCCCTGCATCCAGATACGCAGTATTTT. It codes for CASSPLHPDTQYF. The genes are TRBV19 and TRBJ2-3; D is unclear. Germline loops: CDR1 LNHDA, CDR2 SQIVND (reference sequence). The CDR3 extends over 13 amino acids. Between the trimmed V and J ends, which lost 5 bases and 4 bases, there was a span of 10 bases.